This is a list of T cell receptor beta chains from one sample in a study of PD-L1 blockade in urothelial cancer. Sequencing used immunoSEQ multiplex PCR; TCRdb keeps in-frame clones, though not all of them. The sample carries around 100,000 clones, more than 85% recorded once. The starting material was PBMCs, obtained around atezolizumab (anti-PD-L1) treatment. All receptors come from a man in his 60s with urothelial cancer. Each CDR3 is given with its conserved first and last residue. The order of the fields is V gene, J gene, CDR3 protein.

v_gene: TRBV4-1
j_gene: TRBJ2-7
CDR3aa: CASSQVSGGYEQYF

v_gene: TRBV19
j_gene: TRBJ1-5
CDR3aa: CASTDRAGNQPQHF

v_gene: TRBV5-1
j_gene: TRBJ2-1
CDR3aa: CASSVSGTYNEQFF

v_gene: TRBV2
j_gene: TRBJ2-1
CDR3aa: CASRGDSGSEQFF

v_gene: TRBV5-1
j_gene: TRBJ2-2
CDR3aa: CASSLMGQSGELFF

v_gene: TRBV15
j_gene: TRBJ2-5
CDR3aa: CATSRDRADETQYF

v_gene: TRBV7-3
j_gene: TRBJ2-3
CDR3aa: CASSALGLAGGDTQYF

v_gene: TRBV5-1
j_gene: TRBJ2-5
CDR3aa: CASSLTGYQETQYF

v_gene: TRBV18
j_gene: TRBJ2-3
CDR3aa: CASSPEQGDTQYF

v_gene: TRBV4-3
j_gene: TRBJ2-1
CDR3aa: CASSQRLGSYNEQFF

v_gene: TRBV7-2
j_gene: TRBJ2-4
CDR3aa: CASSTGGIAKNIQYF

v_gene: TRBV30
j_gene: TRBJ1-5
CDR3aa: CAWSSAGDQPQHF

v_gene: TRBV15
j_gene: TRBJ2-1
CDR3aa: CATSPRGGRGNEQFF

v_gene: TRBV9
j_gene: TRBJ2-3
CDR3aa: CASTISGGSTDTQYF

v_gene: TRBV7-9
j_gene: TRBJ2-6
CDR3aa: CASSRSTGGPGANVLTF

v_gene: TRBV18
j_gene: TRBJ1-1
CDR3aa: CASSQAGVTEAFF

v_gene: TRBV9
j_gene: TRBJ1-6
CDR3aa: CASSVAGGALHF

v_gene: TRBV5-1
j_gene: TRBJ1-2
CDR3aa: CASSLELTGDGYTF

v_gene: TRBV4-3
j_gene: TRBJ1-1
CDR3aa: CASSQDSGQDTEAFF

v_gene: TRBV4-1
j_gene: TRBJ2-1
CDR3aa: CASSQDGAYRASYNEQFF

v_gene: TRBV5-6
j_gene: TRBJ1-2
CDR3aa: CASSLVQEDGYTF

v_gene: TRBV18
j_gene: TRBJ1-3
CDR3aa: CASSAEIWGSVNTIYF

v_gene: TRBV30
j_gene: TRBJ2-5
CDR3aa: CAWEAGQETQYF

v_gene: TRBV4-3
j_gene: TRBJ2-2
CDR3aa: CASSQEFTGGSTGELFF

v_gene: TRBV19
j_gene: TRBJ2-3
CDR3aa: CASRGQGTDTQYF

v_gene: TRBV5-1
j_gene: TRBJ1-1
CDR3aa: CASSLESESAEAFF

v_gene: TRBV6-1
j_gene: TRBJ2-2
CDR3aa: CASSEMFGVNGELFF

v_gene: TRBV5-1
j_gene: TRBJ2-7
CDR3aa: CASSLGQGSYEQYF

v_gene: TRBV5-1
j_gene: TRBJ2-7
CDR3aa: CASSLGTGGSYEQYF

v_gene: TRBV28
j_gene: TRBJ2-7
CDR3aa: CASAINPGEQYF

v_gene: TRBV5-8
j_gene: TRBJ2-3
CDR3aa: CASSLGEGDTQYF

v_gene: TRBV27
j_gene: TRBJ2-7
CDR3aa: CASSPTGTVSYEQYF

v_gene: TRBV5-1
j_gene: TRBJ2-3
CDR3aa: CASSNSGSVSDTQYF

v_gene: TRBV18
j_gene: TRBJ2-5
CDR3aa: CASSQPGQLKKTQYF

v_gene: TRBV4-3
j_gene: TRBJ1-1
CDR3aa: CASSLGQATEAFF

v_gene: TRBV30
j_gene: TRBJ1-5
CDR3aa: CAWANPGSWPQHF

v_gene: TRBV4-1
j_gene: TRBJ1-4
CDR3aa: CASSQEGTGNEKLFF

v_gene: TRBV7-9
j_gene: TRBJ1-3
CDR3aa: CASSLEWSGLLSGNTIYF

v_gene: TRBV4-3
j_gene: TRBJ2-3
CDR3aa: CASSQDGQLDTQYF

v_gene: TRBV18
j_gene: TRBJ2-3
CDR3aa: CASSPDRYTDTQYF

v_gene: TRBV7-2
j_gene: TRBJ2-1
CDR3aa: CASSLGSGFNEQFF

v_gene: TRBV29-1
j_gene: TRBJ2-7
CDR3aa: CSVEFNGGEQYF

v_gene: TRBV5-1
j_gene: TRBJ1-1
CDR3aa: CASSLRTGVTEAFF

v_gene: TRBV29-1
j_gene: TRBJ2-7
CDR3aa: CSAAGTGRYEQYF

v_gene: TRBV19
j_gene: TRBJ2-2
CDR3aa: CASSVDRNTGELFF

v_gene: TRBV29-1
j_gene: TRBJ2-7
CDR3aa: CSATSGAVPEQYF

v_gene: TRBV5-6
j_gene: TRBJ2-7
CDR3aa: CASSYRQGAFEQYF

v_gene: TRBV7-2
j_gene: TRBJ2-7
CDR3aa: CASSVGLAGTYEQYF

v_gene: TRBV4-1
j_gene: TRBJ2-5
CDR3aa: CASSPRGLAGGQETQYF

v_gene: TRBV5-1
j_gene: TRBJ2-3
CDR3aa: CASSLGLAGQFTDTQYF

v_gene: TRBV27
j_gene: TRBJ2-1
CDR3aa: CASSSTSGGNNEQFF

v_gene: TRBV6-1
j_gene: TRBJ1-2
CDR3aa: CASSEASTRYGYTF

v_gene: TRBV19
j_gene: TRBJ2-1
CDR3aa: CASSRNSGVYNEQFF

v_gene: TRBV28
j_gene: TRBJ2-4
CDR3aa: CASSLGGGLGGKNIQYF

v_gene: TRBV13
j_gene: TRBJ2-3
CDR3aa: CASSLDTPRTGGGLDTQYF

v_gene: TRBV4-1
j_gene: TRBJ2-3
CDR3aa: CASSLQDTQYF

v_gene: TRBV18
j_gene: TRBJ2-5
CDR3aa: CASSPYRAGETQYF

v_gene: TRBV7-9
j_gene: TRBJ2-1
CDR3aa: CASRGGAGVGDSEQFF

v_gene: TRBV6-5
j_gene: TRBJ2-2
CDR3aa: CASKRGPNTGELFF